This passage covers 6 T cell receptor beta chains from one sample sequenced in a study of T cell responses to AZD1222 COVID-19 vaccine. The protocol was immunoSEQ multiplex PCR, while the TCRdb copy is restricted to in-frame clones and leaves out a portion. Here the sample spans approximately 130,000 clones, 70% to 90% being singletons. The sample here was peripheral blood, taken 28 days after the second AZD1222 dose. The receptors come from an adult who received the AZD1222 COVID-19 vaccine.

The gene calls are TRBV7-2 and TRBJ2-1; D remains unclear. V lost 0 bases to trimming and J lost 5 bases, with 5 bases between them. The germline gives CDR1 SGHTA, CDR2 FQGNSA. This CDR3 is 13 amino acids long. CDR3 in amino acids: CASSLAGNNEQFF. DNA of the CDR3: TGTGCCAGCAGCTTAGCAGGGAACAATGAGCAGTTCTTC. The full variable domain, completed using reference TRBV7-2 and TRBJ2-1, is GAGVSQSPSNKVTEKGKDVELRCDPISGHTALYWYRQSLGQGLEFLIYFQGNSAPDKSGLPSDRFSAERTGGSVSTLTIQRTQQEDSAVYLCASSLAGNNEQFFGPGTRLTVL.

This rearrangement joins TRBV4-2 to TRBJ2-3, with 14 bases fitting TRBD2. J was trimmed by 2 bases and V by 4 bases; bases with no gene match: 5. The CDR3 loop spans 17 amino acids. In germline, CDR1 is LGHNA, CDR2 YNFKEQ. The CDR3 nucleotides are TGTGCCAGCAGCCGAAGACTAGCGGGAGGGTACACAGATACGCAGTATTTT. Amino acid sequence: CASSRRLAGGYTDTQYF.

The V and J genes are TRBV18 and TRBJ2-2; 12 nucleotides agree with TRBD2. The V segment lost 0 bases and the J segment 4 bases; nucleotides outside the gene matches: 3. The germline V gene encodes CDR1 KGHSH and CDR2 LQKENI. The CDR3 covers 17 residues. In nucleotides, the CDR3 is TGTGCCAGCTCACCACCTTCGGGACTAGCGGGCACCGGGGAGCTGTTTTTT. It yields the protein CASSPPSGLAGTGELFF.

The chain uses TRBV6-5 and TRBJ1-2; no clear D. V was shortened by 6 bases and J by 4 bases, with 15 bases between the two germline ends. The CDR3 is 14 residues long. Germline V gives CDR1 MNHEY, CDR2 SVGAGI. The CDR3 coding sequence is TGTGCCAGCAGCTTTGTCCCGGAGGCCTATGGCTACACCTTC. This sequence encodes CASSFVPEAYGYTF.

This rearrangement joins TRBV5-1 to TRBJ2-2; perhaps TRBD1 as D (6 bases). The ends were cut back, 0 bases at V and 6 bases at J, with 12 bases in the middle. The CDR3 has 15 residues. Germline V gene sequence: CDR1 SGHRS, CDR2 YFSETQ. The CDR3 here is CASSLEAGVAGELFF. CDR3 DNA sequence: TGCGCCAGCAGCTTGGAGGCAGGGGTGGCCGGGGAGCTGTTTTTT.

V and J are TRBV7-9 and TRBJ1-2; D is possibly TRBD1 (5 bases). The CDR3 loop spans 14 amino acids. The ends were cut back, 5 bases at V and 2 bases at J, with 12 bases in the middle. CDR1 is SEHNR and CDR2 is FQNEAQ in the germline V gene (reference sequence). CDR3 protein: CASSPGTSNYGYTF. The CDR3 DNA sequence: TGTGCCAGCAGCCCTGGGACGTCGAACTATGGCTACACCTTC.